This section outlines one T cell receptor beta chain sequence together with its context. Since a much larger clone is just one base distant, this may be a read error. The CDR3 runs 14 residues. CDR1 is MNHNS, CDR2 SASEGT, per germline. These data come from a study of blood T cells in healthy people across ages. Primed by a sample-barcoded 5' primer and a J-beta primer mix, a second PCR proceeded for about 6 to 11 cycles. MiXCR, run by TCRdb on the 5' RACE reads, gives a single entry per CDR3 protein. The sample has 500,000 to 700,000 distinct CDR3 sequences; approximately 30% are singletons. This TCR derives from a woman of 80 years or more in good health. J is TRBJ2-3 and V is TRBV6-1, with D perhaps TRBD1 or TRBD2 (5 bases each). Input material: blood. In DNA form, the CDR3 reads TGTGCCAACAGTGAAGCAGGGAGAACAGATACGCAGTATTTT. It translates to CANSEAGRTDTQYF.